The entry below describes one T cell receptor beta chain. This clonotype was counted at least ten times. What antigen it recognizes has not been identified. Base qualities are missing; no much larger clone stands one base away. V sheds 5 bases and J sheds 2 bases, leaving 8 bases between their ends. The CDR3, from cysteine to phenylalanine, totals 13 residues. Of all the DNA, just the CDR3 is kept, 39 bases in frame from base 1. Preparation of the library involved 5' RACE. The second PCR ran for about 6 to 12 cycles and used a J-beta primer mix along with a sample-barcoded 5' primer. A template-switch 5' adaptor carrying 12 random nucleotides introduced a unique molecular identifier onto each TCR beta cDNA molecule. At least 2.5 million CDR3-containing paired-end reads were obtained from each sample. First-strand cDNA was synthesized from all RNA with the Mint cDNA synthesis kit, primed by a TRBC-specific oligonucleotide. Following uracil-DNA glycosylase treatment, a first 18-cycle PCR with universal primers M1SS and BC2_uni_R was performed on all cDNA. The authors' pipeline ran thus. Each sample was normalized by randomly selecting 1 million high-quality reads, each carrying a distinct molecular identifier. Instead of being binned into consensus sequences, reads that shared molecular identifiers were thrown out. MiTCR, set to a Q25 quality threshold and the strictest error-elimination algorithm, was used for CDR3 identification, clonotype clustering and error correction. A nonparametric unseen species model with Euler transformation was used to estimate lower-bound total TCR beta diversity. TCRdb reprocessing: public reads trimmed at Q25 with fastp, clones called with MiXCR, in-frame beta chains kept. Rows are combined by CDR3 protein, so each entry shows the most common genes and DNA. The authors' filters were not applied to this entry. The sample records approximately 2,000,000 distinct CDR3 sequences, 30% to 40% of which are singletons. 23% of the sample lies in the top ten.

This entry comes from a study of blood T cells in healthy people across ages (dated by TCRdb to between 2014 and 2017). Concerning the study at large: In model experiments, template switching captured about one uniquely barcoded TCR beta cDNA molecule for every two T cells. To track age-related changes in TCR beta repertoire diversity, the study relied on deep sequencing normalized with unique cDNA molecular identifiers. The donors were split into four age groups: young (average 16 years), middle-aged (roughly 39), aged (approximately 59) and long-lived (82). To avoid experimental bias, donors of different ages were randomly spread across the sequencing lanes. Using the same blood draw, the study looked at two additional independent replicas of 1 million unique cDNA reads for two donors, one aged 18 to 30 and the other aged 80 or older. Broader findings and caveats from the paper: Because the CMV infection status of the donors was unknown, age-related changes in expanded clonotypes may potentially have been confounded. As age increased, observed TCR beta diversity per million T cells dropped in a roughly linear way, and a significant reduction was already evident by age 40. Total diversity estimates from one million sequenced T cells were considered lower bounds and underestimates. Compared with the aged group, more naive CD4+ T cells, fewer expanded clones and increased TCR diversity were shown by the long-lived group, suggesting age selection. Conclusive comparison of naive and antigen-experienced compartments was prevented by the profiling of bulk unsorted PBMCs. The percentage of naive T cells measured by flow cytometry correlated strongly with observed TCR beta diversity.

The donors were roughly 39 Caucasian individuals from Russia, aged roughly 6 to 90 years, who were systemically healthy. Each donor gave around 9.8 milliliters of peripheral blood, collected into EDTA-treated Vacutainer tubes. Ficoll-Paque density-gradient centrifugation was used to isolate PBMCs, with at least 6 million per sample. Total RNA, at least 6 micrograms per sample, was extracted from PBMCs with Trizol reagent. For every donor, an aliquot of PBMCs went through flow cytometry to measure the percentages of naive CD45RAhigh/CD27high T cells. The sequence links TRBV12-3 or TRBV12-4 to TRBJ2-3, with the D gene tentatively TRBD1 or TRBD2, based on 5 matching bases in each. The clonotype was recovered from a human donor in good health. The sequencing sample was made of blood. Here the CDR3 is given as CASSGGPTDTQYF. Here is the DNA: TGTGCCAGCAGTGGGGGACCCACAGATACGCAGTATTTT.